This T cell receptor beta chain was documented in a study of T cells after yellow fever vaccination. There are many counts of this clonotype. One entry per CDR3 protein results from TCRdb running MiXCR on the 5' RACE reads. The sample lists fewer than 400,000 distinct CDR3 sequences, around 6.5% occurring once. This CDR3 comprises 14 residues. V shed 3 bases, J shed 4 bases, and the junction held 2 bases outside the gene matches. Germline CDR1 DFQATT, CDR2 SNEGSKA (reference sequence). This TCR was sampled from a man aged 30 to 45 who received the YFV17D yellow fever vaccine. The rearrangement joins TRBV20-1 to TRBJ2-4, with TRBD2 matching 11 bases. The starting material was PBMCs, obtained 5 days after the yellow fever booster vaccination. CDR3 sequence (DNA): TGCAGTGCTAGCGGGACTAGCGGTAAAAACATTCAGTACTTC. Translating gives CSASGTSGKNIQYF.